A single sample is the source of the 9 T cell receptor beta chains below, sequenced in a study of T cells after yellow fever vaccination. Each CDR3 protein is one row after TCRdb ran MiXCR on the 5' RACE reads. This table holds around 500,000 distinct CDR3 sequences, about a fifth found once. Sample: PBMCs, taken approximately 22 days after the first yellow fever vaccination. The source is a man between 18 and 29 years old who received the YFV17D yellow fever vaccine.

There are a few counts of this clonotype. The chain couples TRBV5-4 to TRBJ2-3; 13 nucleotides match TRBD2. The CDR3 runs to 16 residues. Germline values: CDR1 SGHNT, CDR2 YYREEE (reference sequence). Germline trimming cut 4 bases from V and 0 bases from J; bases unmatched to any gene: 2. The CDR3 spells CASSMGLAGSTDTQYF. CDR3 in DNA: TGTGCCAGCAGCATGGGACTAGCGGGGAGCACAGATACGCAGTATTTT.

The chain couples TRBV3-1 to TRBJ2-2; D not resolved. Per germline, CDR1 LGHDT and CDR2 YNNKEL (reference sequence). The CDR3 length is 14 residues. Trimming cost V 1 base and J 6 bases, with 9 bases left between them. CDR3 sequence (DNA): TGTGCCAGCAGCCAAGGAGCCTCCGCCGGGGAGCTGTTTTTT. Translation: CASSQGASAGELFF.

This clonotype was picked up a small number of times. V gene TRBV4-1 combines with J gene TRBJ2-5; D may correspond to TRBD1 or TRBD2 (6 bases each). The CDR3 is 13 amino acids. CDR1 is MGHRA, CDR2 YSYEKL, per germline. CDR3 in DNA: TGCGCGGTGGGGGGCGCTTTGTCGGAGACCCAGTACTTC. Protein product: CAVGGALSETQYF.

V gene TRBV6-2 or TRBV6-3 combines with J gene TRBJ1-2; D might be TRBD1 (5 bases). The CDR3 runs 18 residues. Per the germline V gene, CDR1 is MNHEY and CDR2 is SVGEGT. The germline V and J ends were trimmed by 2 bases and 4 bases, with 23 bases remaining between them. The CDR3 DNA sequence: TGTGCCAGCAGTTACCTTCCCGTGGCAGGGATTCGAGTCTATGGCTACACCTTC. Translating it yields CASSYLPVAGIRVYGYTF.

CDR3 loop: CASSYGGALRTDTQYF. The DNA for the CDR3 is TGTGCCAGCAGTTACGGTGGGGCGTTGCGGACAGATACGCAGTATTTT. This chain links TRBV6-2 or TRBV6-3 with TRBJ2-3; the D gene is possibly TRBD1 (5 bases). With 2 bases removed from V and 3 bases from J, the gap between germline ends came to 15 bases. The CDR3 extends over 16 amino acids. Germline assignment: CDR1 MNHEY and CDR2 SVGEGT.

This clonotype was picked up a small number of times. The chain joins TRBV5-1 to TRBJ1-1; TRBD1 matches at 8 bases. V dropped 0 bases and J dropped 1; count of bases not matched to a gene: 5. CDR1 is SGHRS and CDR2 is YFSETQ in the germline V gene. The CDR3 covers 16 residues. CDR3 loop: CASSLGLGTGNTEAFF. The CDR3, as DNA: TGCGCCAGCAGCTTGGGTTTGGGGACAGGGAACACTGAAGCTTTCTTT.

This clonotype has just a few counts. The chain recombines TRBV4-1 with TRBJ2-1; TRBD2 aligns across 9 bases. CDR1 and CDR2 from the germline V gene are MGHRA and YSYEKL. The CDR3 length is 17 residues. V trimming: 0 bases; J trimming: 2 bases; junction bases outside the gene matches: 5. DNA for the CDR3: TGCGCCAGCAGCCAAGACCGACTAGCGGCAACCTACAATGAGCAGTTCTTC. It translates to CASSQDRLAATYNEQFF.

This chain uses TRBV25-1 with TRBJ2-1; D is undetermined. The CDR3 sequence is 15 residues long. The germline V gene has CDR1 MGHDK and CDR2 SYGVNS. Trimming pared 3 bases from V and 4 bases from J, leaving 13 bases between. The CDR3: CASSDRQTRYNEQFF. Here the CDR3 DNA reads TGTGCCAGCAGTGATCGACAAACACGGTACAATGAGCAGTTCTTC. Filled out from reference TRBV25-1 and TRBJ2-1, the complete variable domain reads EADIYQTPRYLVIGTGKKITLECSQTMGHDKMYWYQQDPGMELHLIHYSYGVNSTEKGDLSSESTVSRIRTEHFPLTLESARPSHTSQYLCASSDRQTRYNEQFFGPGTRLTVL.

This clonotype occurred once. This chain uses TRBV12-3 or TRBV12-4 with TRBJ2-5; possible D gene TRBD1, 6 bases. With 3 bases removed from V and 0 bases from J, the gap between germline ends came to 14 bases. The CDR3 is 16 amino acids. CDR3: CASSFGRGQYQETQYF. The DNA of the CDR3 is TGTGCCAGCAGTTTCGGCCGCGGACAGTACCAAGAGACCCAGTACTTC.